The 19 T cell receptor beta chains below come from one sample, sequenced in a study of Ad26.COV2.S vaccination and SARS-CoV-2 variants. Clones were sequenced by immunoSEQ multiplex PCR, and TCRdb holds only the in-frame ones, with some missing. Counted here are about 350,000 clones, less than 90% occurring once; the ten biggest clones make up about 10%. Treatment given: some 20 received Ad26.COV2.S at low or high dose, single or two shots; several received placebo; per-sample allocation not given. Sample collection was performed on day 63 after the first vaccine or placebo injection. This specimen was peripheral blood, taken in a trial of Ad26.COV2.S vaccine versus placebo. The receptors derive from a person between 18 and 65 years old who received the Ad26.COV2.S COVID-19 vaccine or a placebo.

V is TRBV18 and J is TRBJ2-3, with 7 nucleotides matching TRBD1. Trimming took 3 bases from V and 3 from J; bases not matched to a gene: 3. The CDR3 has 14 amino acids. Germline lookup yields CDR1 KGHSH and CDR2 LQKENI. The CDR3 DNA sequence: TGTGCCAGCTCACCGGGACAGCAAACAGATACGCAGTATTTT. Translated: CASSPGQQTDTQYF.

V gene TRBV28 combines with J gene TRBJ2-3, with TRBD2 as a possible D gene (5 bases). The V end lost 2 bases, the J end lost 0 bases, and 15 bases lay between the germline ends. CDR1 and CDR2 (germline): MDHEN, SYDVKM. The CDR3 totals 17 residues. The CDR3 reads CASSLNPSRSSTDTQYF. The CDR3 DNA reads TGTGCCAGCAGTTTAAATCCTAGCAGATCTAGCACAGATACGCAGTATTTT.

The V call is TRBV12-5, the J call TRBJ2-3; perhaps TRBD2 as D (7 bases). CDR1 and CDR2 (germline): LGHNT, FRNRAP. The germline V and J ends were trimmed by 7 bases and 9 bases, with 20 bases remaining between them. The CDR3 runs 14 residues. The CDR3 bases are TGTGCTAGTGCCCCGGGGGGCCTAGGCGAAACGCAGTATTTT. The encoded protein is CASAPGGLGETQYF.

The rearrangement links TRBV3-1 (or the pseudogene TRBV3-2) to TRBJ1-6; 7 bases align to TRBD1. CDR3 length: 15 amino acids. J lost 10 bases, V lost 0 bases, and 6 bases had no gene match. Germline assignment: CDR1 LGHDT and CDR2 YNNKEL (reference sequence). CDR3 DNA sequence: TGTGCCAGCAGCCAAGATCATAGGGGACAGTCACCCCTCCACTTT. Translated, it gives CASSQDHRGQSPLHF.

V gene TRBV9 combines with J gene TRBJ1-3; the D is unclear. The CDR3 is made up of 15 amino acids. Trimming removed 4 bases from V and 4 bases from J, with 15 bases in between. The germline V gene has CDR1 SGDLS and CDR2 YYNGEE. The CDR3 region is CASSPPEGLGNTIYF. The DNA of the CDR3 is TGTGCCAGCAGCCCACCCGAAGGGCTCGGAAACACCATATATTTT.

The chain is built from TRBV2 and TRBJ2-6; D might be TRBD1 (5 bases). CDR3 size: 16 residues. Germline CDR1 reads SNHLY; CDR2 reads FYNNEI. The germline V and J ends were trimmed by 7 bases and 2 bases, with 15 bases remaining between them. CDR3 in DNA: TGTGCCAGCAACGACAGATATCTCCCTGGGGCCAACGTCCTGACTTTC. Translating gives CASNDRYLPGANVLTF.

This clone occurred a few times. The CDR3 sequence is CASSFGQGNSPLHF. The DNA of the CDR3 is TGTGCCAGCAGCTTCGGACAGGGGAATTCACCCCTCCACTTT. The genes are TRBV9 and TRBJ1-6; 9 bases agree with TRBD1. The germline V gene encodes CDR1 SGDLS and CDR2 YYNGEE. Trimming removed 4 bases from V and 7 bases from J; junction bases left unmatched: 3. The CDR3 loop spans 14 amino acids.

The chain carries TRBV3-1 (or the pseudogene TRBV3-2) and TRBJ2-2; D is unresolved. Trimming pared 0 bases from V and 6 bases from J, leaving 8 bases between. The CDR3 has 14 residues. Germline V gene lookup returns CDR1 LGHDT and CDR2 YNNKEL (reference sequence). DNA for the CDR3: TGTGCCAGCAGCCAAGAGGTTTCGGCCGGGGAGCTGTTTTTT. Amino acid sequence: CASSQEVSAGELFF.

The chain carries TRBV3-1 (or the pseudogene TRBV3-2) and TRBJ1-1, with a tentative D call TRBD1 (5 bases). Germline V gene sequence: CDR1 LGHDT, CDR2 YNNKEL (reference sequence). The length of the CDR3 is 16 residues. The ends were cut back, 4 bases at V and 4 bases at J, with 19 bases in the middle. CDR3 in amino acids: CASSLGPGGVSTEAFF. The CDR3 DNA reads as TGTGCCAGCAGCCTTGGCCCGGGGGGGGTCTCCACTGAAGCTTTCTTT.

This chain connects TRBV4-2 to TRBJ1-5; a possible D gene is TRBD1 (5 bases). Germline lookup yields CDR1 LGHNA and CDR2 YNFKEQ. This CDR3 region has 15 residues. V was pared by 5 bases and J by 4 bases, with 15 bases between. This chain's CDR3 is CASSLNGGPNQPQHF. The CDR3 DNA reads as TGTGCCAGCAGCTTGAATGGGGGTCCAAATCAGCCCCAGCATTTT.

The chain recombines TRBV27 with TRBJ2-2; D unclear. This CDR3 comprises 15 residues. CDR1 is MNHEY, CDR2 SMNVEV, per germline (reference sequence). Deletions cut 2 bases from V and 0 bases from J, with 7 bases between. The DNA of the CDR3 is TGTGCCAGCAGTTTAGGTCTGACGAACACCGGGGAGCTGTTTTTT. It codes for CASSLGLTNTGELFF.

This clone was seen ten or more times. The chain uses TRBV5-4 and TRBJ1-2, with D possibly being TRBD1 (6 bases). From germline, CDR1 is SGHNT and CDR2 YYREEE (reference sequence). Between the trimmed V and J ends, which lost 2 bases and 4 bases, there was a span of 9 bases. The CDR3 spans 13 residues. CDR3 sequence: CASSFTGSYGYTF. The CDR3 DNA follows: TGTGCCAGCAGCTTTACAGGGAGCTATGGCTACACCTTC.

The V and J genes are TRBV28 and TRBJ1-1; D call uncertain. The CDR3 has 19 amino acids. Per the germline V gene, CDR1 is MDHEN and CDR2 is SYDVKM. The V and J ends lost 2 bases and 0 bases respectively, with 22 bases between them. The chain's CDR3 is CASSLVKGSGFGVNTEAFF. The CDR3, as DNA: TGTGCCAGCAGTTTAGTGAAGGGATCTGGGTTTGGGGTGAACACTGAAGCTTTCTTT.

The chain combines TRBV11-3 with TRBJ2-3; tentatively, D is TRBD2 (5 bases). Germline V CDR1 and CDR2: SGHNT, YENEEA. The CDR3 contains 17 residues. Trimming cost V 5 bases and J 6 bases, with 24 bases left between them. The CDR3 spells CASSPLRSGPTRDTQYF. The CDR3, as DNA: TGTGCCAGCAGCCCCCTCAGGAGCGGCCCGACTCGGGATACGCAGTATTTT.

This chain uses TRBV7-2 with TRBJ2-3; D is ambiguous. Germline CDR1 reads SGHTA; CDR2 reads FQGNSA. This CDR3 is built from 15 residues. Trimming removed 4 bases at V and 0 bases at J, with 11 bases between. In DNA, the CDR3 is TGTGCCAGCAGCTCCCGACTGGTCAGCACAGATACGCAGTATTTT. Its translation is CASSSRLVSTDTQYF.

This chain uses TRBV6-2 or TRBV6-3 with TRBJ2-2, with 8 bases lining up with TRBD1. The CDR3 length is 15 residues. Germline CDR1 is MNHEY and CDR2 is SVGEGT. V was pared by 5 bases and J by 6 bases, with 8 bases of the junction left unmatched. In DNA, the CDR3 is TGTGCCAGCAGTCAGGGGGCGTTAAAAGCCGGGGAGCTGTTTTTT. The encoded protein is CASSQGALKAGELFF.

J is TRBJ2-7 and V is TRBV9; D is ambiguous. Trimming pared 0 bases from V and 2 bases from J, leaving 15 bases between. The length of the CDR3 is 16 residues. Germline CDR1 reads SGDLS; CDR2 reads YYNGEE. CDR3 amino acids: CASSVEPQPLTYEQYF. The CDR3 DNA sequence: TGTGCCAGCAGCGTAGAGCCGCAGCCCTTAACCTACGAGCAGTACTTC.

V gene TRBV27 combines with J gene TRBJ2-1; TRBD2 agrees at 13 bases. Losses at the gene ends were 6 bases for V and 4 bases for J; bases not matched to a gene: 3. The CDR3 sequence is 15 residues long. The germline V gene has CDR1 MNHEY and CDR2 SMNVEV (reference sequence). The CDR3 spells CASSLLAGGYNEQFF. As DNA, the CDR3 is TGTGCCAGCAGCTTACTAGCGGGAGGGTACAATGAGCAGTTCTTC.

The chain couples TRBV7-3 to TRBJ1-2, with 9 bases fitting TRBD1. CDR1 is SGHTA, CDR2 FQGTGA, per germline. The CDR3 covers 13 residues. The V gene end was trimmed by 5 bases and the J gene end by 5 bases; junction bases not matched to a gene: 3. The CDR3 coding sequence is TGTGCCAGCAGCCCAGGACAGGGGTATGGCTACACCTTC. Translated, it gives CASSPGQGYGYTF.